The present T cell receptor (beta chain) was sequenced within a study of T cells in Graves' hyperthyroidism and ophthalmopathy (dated by TCRdb to between 2019 and 2020). As for the study more broadly: Peripheral blood was sampled at the time of initial diagnosis, prior to any treatment. Once sampling was done, hyperthyroidism patients were given methimazole at a starting dose of 30 mg daily, whereas ophthalmopathy patients were given high-dose intravenous methylprednisolone. To identify TCR V-J signatures that set the groups apart, the researchers used a discovery cohort of 100 patients, made up of some 41 with Graves' ophthalmopathy and about 55 with stable Graves' hyperthyroidism. In addition, the study compared T-cell repertoires in thyroid tissue and in blood from about 6 Graves' hyperthyroidism patients. Prospective prediction of ophthalmopathy was tested in an independent validation cohort of some 20 hyperthyroidism patients and 15 to 17 patients who later progressed to ophthalmopathy. The paper describes TCR Vbeta CDR3 sequencing of about 140 peripheral blood samples, made up of roughly 45 ophthalmopathy patients, 70 to 75 hyperthyroidism patients and some 17 progressor patients. The 100 or so discovery patients were divided at random into training and test sets in a 7:3 ratio. Paper-wide results and their limitations: A 13 V-J signature model separated ophthalmopathy from stable hyperthyroidism, with approximately 87% sensitivity and roughly 81% specificity in cross-validation and 80%/75% in testing. Blood samples also contained most of the expanded thyroid clonotypes (frequency above 0.001), which suggests that blood repertoires may reflect thyroid immune responses. Sample size was not statistically predetermined, and investigators were not blinded to group allocation. During validation, the model predicted progression to ophthalmopathy a median of around six months ahead of onset, with almost 71% sensitivity and roughly 75% specificity.

To note about this clonotype: No antigen is known for it. Base qualities are not at hand, and no much larger clone is one base apart.

In the ophthalmopathy patients, disease was moderately to severely active, with a Clinical Activity Score of 3 or more, a NOSPECS grade of 4 or more, and a duration of less than 3 months. Any patient with an uncontrolled infection, another autoimmune disease, pregnancy or lactation was excluded. Clinical symptoms, serum thyroxine and TRAb, thyroid ultrasound, and orbital computed tomography formed the basis for the diagnoses. PBMCs were separated from over 9 ml of fresh peripheral blood using Ficoll-Paque density gradient centrifugation. Total RNA was extracted with Trizol reagent, and quality was checked on an Agilent 2100 Bioanalyzer. The TCR beta CDR3 regions were amplified from RNA transcripts. For the first round of RT-PCR on the TCR CDR3, the HTBI primer set was used together with the Qiagen OneStep RT-PCR kit. The libraries were constructed in a second round of multiplex PCR and then size-selected and purified. Libraries were sequenced paired-end with 100 bp reads on an Illumina HiSeq2000. As for the authors' bioinformatics: Raw data were processed with SOAPnuke, discarding reads with adapters, uncalled bases, mean Phred below 15, or no exact constant-primer or identifier match. COPE v1.2.5 was used to merge high-quality paired reads, and clonotypes were defined as unique nucleotide sequences. MiTCR v1.1 was used to align clonotypes to the IMGT TRBV, TRBD and TRBJ reference segments. Analysis was restricted to V-J combinations with a frequency above 0.0001, which covered roughly 99% of repertoires. The TCS score was defined as the ratio of F50 (clonal expansion) to E x V (chaos), calculated using BLOSUM62-based TCRdist between CDR3 peptides within each V-J. Welch's t-statistics and random forest reduced 514 V-J features to 13, which were used in a naive Bayes classifier (R e1071). TCRdb cleaned the public reads at Q25 with fastp, built clones with MiXCR and kept in-frame beta chains. CDR3 protein duplicates are merged, each entry listing the most common genes and DNA. The V and J calls here are based on TCRdb, not the publication. The sample profile shows 300,000 to 450,000 distinct CDR3 sequences; approximately 15% of them were found once. Of the sample, around 19% is held by the ten largest clones.

The sample comprised blood. This TCR came from a woman aged 25-40 years with Graves' ophthalmopathy.

The DNA sequence is as follows: TGTGCCAGCAGTTACTCGAGGTCTGCGGGGGGGCGTCGGAATGAGCAGTTCTTC. It translates to CASSYSRSAGGRRNEQFF. Recombination connected TRBV6-2 or TRBV6-3 to TRBJ2-1; 9 bases in the middle match TRBD2. For CDR1 and CDR2, the germline V gene lists MNHEY and SVGEGT. The CDR3 holds 18 amino acids from the cysteine to the phenylalanine. Only the CDR3 DNA is retained, 54 bases long and in frame from the first base. Germline trimming amounts to 0 bases on V and 7 bases on J, with 13 as the count of junction bases outside the gene matches.